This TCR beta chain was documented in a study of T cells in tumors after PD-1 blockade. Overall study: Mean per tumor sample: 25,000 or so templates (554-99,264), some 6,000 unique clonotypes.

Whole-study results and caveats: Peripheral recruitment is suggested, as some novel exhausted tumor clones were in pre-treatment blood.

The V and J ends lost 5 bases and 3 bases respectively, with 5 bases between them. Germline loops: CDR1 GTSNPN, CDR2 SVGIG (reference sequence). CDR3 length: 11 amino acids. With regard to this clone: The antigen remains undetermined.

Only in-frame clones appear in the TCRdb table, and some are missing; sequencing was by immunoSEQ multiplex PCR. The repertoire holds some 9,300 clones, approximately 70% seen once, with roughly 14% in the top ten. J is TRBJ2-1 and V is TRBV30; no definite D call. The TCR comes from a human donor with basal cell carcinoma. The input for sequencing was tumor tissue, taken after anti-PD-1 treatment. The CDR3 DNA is TGTGCCTGGTCGGACTACAATGAGCAGTTCTTC. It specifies CAWSDYNEQFF.